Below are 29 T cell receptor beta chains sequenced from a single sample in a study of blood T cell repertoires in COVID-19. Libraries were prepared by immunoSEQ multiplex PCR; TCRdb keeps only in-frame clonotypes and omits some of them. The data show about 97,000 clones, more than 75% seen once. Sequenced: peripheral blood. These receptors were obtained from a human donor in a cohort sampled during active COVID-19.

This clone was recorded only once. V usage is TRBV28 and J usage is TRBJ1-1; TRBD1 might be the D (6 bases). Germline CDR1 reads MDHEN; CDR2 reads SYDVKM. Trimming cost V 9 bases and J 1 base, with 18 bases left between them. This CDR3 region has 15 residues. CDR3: CASFGSGTSNTEAFF. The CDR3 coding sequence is TGTGCCAGTTTTGGCTCCGGGACATCGAACACTGAAGCTTTCTTT.

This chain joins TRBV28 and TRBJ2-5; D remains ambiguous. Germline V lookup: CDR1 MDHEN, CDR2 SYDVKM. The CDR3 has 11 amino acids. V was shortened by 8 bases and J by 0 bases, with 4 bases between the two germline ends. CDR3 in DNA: TGTGCCAGCGGCAACCAAGAGACCCAGTACTTC. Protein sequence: CASGNQETQYF.

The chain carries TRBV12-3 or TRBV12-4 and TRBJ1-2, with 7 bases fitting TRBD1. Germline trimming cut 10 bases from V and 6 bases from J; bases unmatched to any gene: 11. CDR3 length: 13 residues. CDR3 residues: CATSAGTVNGYTF. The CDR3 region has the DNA TGTGCCACGTCTGCCGGGACAGTAAATGGCTACACCTTC.

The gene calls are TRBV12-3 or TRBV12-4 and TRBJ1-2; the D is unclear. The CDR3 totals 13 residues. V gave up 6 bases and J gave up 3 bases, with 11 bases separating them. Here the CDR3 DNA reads TGTGCCAGCAGCCCAGACTCTTACTATGGCTACACCTTC. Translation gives CASSPDSYYGYTF.

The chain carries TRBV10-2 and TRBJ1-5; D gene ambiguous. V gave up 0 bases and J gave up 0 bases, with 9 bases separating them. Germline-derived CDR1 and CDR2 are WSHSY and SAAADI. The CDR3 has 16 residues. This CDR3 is CASSESGGPSNQPQHF. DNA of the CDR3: TGCGCCAGCAGTGAGTCAGGTGGGCCTAGCAATCAGCCCCAGCATTTT.

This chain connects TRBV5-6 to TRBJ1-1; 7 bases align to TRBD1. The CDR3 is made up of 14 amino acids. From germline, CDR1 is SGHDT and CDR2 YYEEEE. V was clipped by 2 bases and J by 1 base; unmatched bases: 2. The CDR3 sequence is CASSFDRENTEAFF. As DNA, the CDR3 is TGTGCCAGCAGCTTTGACAGGGAGAACACTGAAGCTTTCTTT.

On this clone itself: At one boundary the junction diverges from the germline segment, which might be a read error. Here the CDR3 reads CASSLGTGFAKETQYF. The CDR3 DNA follows: TGTGCTAGCAGCTTAGGGACAGGGTTTGCCAAAGAGACCCAGTACTTC. This chain links TRBV7-7 with TRBJ2-5; 9 bases fit TRBD1. The germline gives CDR1 SSHAT, CDR2 FNYEAQ (reference sequence). The CDR3 runs to 16 residues. Drawing the rest from reference TRBV7-7 and TRBJ2-5, the complete variable domain is GAGVSQSPRYKVTKRGQDVTLRCDPISSHATLYWYQQALGQGPEFLTYFNYEAQPDKSGLPSDRFSAERPEGSISTLTIQRTEQRDSAMYRCASSLGTGFAKETQYFGPGTRLLVL.

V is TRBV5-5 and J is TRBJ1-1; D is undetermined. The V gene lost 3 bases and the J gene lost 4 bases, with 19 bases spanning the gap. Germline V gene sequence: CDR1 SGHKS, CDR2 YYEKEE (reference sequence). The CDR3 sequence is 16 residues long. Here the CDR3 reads CASSYGGSTESTEAFF. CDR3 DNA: TGTGCCAGCAGCTACGGAGGTTCCACTGAGTCCACTGAAGCTTTCTTT.

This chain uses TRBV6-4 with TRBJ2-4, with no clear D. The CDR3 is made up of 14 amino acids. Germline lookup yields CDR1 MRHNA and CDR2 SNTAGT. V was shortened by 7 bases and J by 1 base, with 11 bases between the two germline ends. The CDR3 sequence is CASIGAEAKNIQYF. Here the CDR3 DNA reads TGTGCCAGCATTGGTGCGGAGGCCAAAAACATTCAGTACTTC.

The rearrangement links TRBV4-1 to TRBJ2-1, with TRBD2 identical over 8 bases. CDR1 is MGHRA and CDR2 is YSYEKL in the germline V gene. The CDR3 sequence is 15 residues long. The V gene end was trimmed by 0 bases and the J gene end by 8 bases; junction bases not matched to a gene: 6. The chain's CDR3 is CASSQDSGGAYEQFF. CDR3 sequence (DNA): TGCGCCAGCAGCCAAGATTCCGGGGGGGCGTATGAGCAGTTCTTC.

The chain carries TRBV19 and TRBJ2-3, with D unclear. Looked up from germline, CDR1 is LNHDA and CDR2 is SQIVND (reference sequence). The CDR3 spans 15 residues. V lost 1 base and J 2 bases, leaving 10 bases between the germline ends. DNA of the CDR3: TGTGCCAGTAGTATAGCTGGCTCTTTCACAGATACGCAGTATTTT. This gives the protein CASSIAGSFTDTQYF. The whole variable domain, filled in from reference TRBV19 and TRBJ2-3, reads DGGITQSPKYLFRKEGQNVTLSCEQNLNHDAMYWYRQDPGQGLRLIYYSQIVNDFQKGDIAEGYSVSREKKESFPLTVTSAQKNPTAFYLCASSIAGSFTDTQYFGPGTRLTVL.

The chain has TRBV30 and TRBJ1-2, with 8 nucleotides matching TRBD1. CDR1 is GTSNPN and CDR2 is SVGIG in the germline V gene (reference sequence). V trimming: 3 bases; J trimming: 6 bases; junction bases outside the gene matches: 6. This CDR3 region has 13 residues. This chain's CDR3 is CAWSRGTGDGYTF. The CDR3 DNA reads TGTGCCTGGAGCAGAGGGACAGGCGATGGCTACACCTTC.

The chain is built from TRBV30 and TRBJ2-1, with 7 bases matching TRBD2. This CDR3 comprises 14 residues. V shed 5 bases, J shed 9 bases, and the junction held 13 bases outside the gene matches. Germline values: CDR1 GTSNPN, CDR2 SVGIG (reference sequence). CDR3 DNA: TGTGCCTGGTGCAGGACTAGTTTCCGTGGTGAGCAGTTCTTC. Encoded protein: CAWCRTSFRGEQFF.

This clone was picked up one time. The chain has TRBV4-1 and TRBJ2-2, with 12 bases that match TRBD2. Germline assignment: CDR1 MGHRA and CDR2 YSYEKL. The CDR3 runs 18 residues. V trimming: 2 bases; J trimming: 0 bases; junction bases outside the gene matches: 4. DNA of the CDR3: TGCGCCAGCAGCCAAAGGTCTAGCGGGAGGGCGAACACCGGGGAGCTGTTTTTT. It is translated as CASSQRSSGRANTGELFF.

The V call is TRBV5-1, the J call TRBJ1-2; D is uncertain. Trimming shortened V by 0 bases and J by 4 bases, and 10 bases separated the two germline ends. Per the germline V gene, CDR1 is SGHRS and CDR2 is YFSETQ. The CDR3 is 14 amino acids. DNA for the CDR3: TGCGCCAGCAGCTTGGATACAGCCTCCTATGGCTACACCTTC. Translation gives CASSLDTASYGYTF.

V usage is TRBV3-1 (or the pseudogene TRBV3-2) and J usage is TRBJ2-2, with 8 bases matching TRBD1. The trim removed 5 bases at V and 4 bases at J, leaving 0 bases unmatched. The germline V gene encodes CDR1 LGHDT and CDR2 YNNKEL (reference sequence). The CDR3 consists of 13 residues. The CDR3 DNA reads TGTGCCAGCAGCACAGGGGGCACCGGGGAGCTGTTTTTT. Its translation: CASSTGGTGELFF.

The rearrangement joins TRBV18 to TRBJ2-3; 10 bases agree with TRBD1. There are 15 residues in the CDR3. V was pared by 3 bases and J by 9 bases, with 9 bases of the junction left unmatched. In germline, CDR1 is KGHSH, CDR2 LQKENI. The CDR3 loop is CASSPGTGAIGTQYF. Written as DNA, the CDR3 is TGTGCCAGCTCACCCGGGACAGGGGCTATTGGGACGCAGTATTTT.

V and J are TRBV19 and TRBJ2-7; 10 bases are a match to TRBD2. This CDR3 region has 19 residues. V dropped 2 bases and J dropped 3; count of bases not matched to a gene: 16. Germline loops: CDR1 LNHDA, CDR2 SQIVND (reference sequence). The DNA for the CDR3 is TGTGCCAGTAGTATAATAGGAGGGACTAGCGCGAGAAACTACTACGAGCAGTACTTC. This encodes CASSIIGGTSARNYYEQYF. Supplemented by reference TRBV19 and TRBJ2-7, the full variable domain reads DGGITQSPKYLFRKEGQNVTLSCEQNLNHDAMYWYRQDPGQGLRLIYYSQIVNDFQKGDIAEGYSVSREKKESFPLTVTSAQKNPTAFYLCASSIIGGTSARNYYEQYFGPGTRLTVT.

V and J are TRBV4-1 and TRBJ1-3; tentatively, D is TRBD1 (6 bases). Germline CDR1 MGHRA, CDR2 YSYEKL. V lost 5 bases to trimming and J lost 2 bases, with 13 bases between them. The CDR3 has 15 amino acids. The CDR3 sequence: CASSGTGSAGNTIYF. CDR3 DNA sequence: TGCGCCAGCAGCGGAACAGGGTCGGCTGGAAACACCATATATTTT.

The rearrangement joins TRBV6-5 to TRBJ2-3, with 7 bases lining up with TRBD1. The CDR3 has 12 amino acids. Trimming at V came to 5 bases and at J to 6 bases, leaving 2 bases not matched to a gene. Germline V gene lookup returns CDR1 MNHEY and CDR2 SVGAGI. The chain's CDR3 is CASSTGDDTQYF. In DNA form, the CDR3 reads TGTGCCAGCAGTACAGGGGATGATACGCAGTATTTT.

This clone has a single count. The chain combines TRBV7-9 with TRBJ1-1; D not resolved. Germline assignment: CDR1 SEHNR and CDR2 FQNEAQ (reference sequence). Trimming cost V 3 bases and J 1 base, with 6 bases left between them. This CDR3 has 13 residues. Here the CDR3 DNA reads TGTGCCAGCAGCTTGGCAGGGAACACTGAAGCTTTCTTT. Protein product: CASSLAGNTEAFF.

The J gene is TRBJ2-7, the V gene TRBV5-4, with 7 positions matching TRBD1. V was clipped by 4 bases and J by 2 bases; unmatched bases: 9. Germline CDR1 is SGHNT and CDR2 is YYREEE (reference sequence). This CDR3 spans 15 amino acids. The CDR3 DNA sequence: TGTGCCAGCAGCAATTCGGGACAGAAAACCTACGAGCAGTACTTC. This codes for CASSNSGQKTYEQYF.

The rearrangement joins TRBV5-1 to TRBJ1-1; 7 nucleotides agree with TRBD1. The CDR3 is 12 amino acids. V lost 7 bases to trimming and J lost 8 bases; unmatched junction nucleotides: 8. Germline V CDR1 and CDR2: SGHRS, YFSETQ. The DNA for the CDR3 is TGCGCCAGCGGACAACCACAGGGGGAAGCTTTCTTT. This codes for CASGQPQGEAFF.

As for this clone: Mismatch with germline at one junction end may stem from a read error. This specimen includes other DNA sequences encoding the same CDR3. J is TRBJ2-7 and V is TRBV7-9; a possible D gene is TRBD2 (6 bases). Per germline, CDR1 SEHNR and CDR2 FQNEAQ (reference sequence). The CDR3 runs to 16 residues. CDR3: CASSLAPGSGSYEQYF. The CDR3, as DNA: TGTGCCAGCAGCCTAGCGCCTGGATCGGGGAGCTACGAGCAGTACTTC.

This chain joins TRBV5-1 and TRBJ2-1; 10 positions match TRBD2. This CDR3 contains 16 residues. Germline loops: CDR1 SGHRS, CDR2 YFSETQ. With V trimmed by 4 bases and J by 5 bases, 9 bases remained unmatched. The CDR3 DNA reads TGCGCCAGCAGCACCAGCGGGGGGGCCTGGGACAATGAGCAGTTCTTC. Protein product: CASSTSGGAWDNEQFF. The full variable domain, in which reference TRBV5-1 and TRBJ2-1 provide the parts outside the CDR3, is KAGVTQTPRYLIKTRGQQVTLSCSPISGHRSVSWYQQTPGQGLQFLFEYFSETQRNKGNFPGRFSGRQFSNSRSEMNVSTLELGDSALYLCASSTSGGAWDNEQFFGPGTRLTVL.

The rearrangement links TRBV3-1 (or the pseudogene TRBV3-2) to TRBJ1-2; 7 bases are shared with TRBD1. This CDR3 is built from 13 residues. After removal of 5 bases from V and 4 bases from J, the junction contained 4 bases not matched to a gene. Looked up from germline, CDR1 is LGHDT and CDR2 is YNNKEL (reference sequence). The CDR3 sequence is CASSLDRSYGYTF. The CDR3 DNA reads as TGTGCCAGCAGCTTGGACAGGTCCTATGGCTACACCTTC.

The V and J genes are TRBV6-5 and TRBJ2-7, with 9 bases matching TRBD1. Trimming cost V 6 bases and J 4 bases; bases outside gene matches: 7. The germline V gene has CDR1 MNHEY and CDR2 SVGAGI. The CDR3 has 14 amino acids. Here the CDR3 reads CASSPGQGVYEQYF. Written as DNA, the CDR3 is TGTGCCAGCAGCCCGGGACAGGGAGTTTACGAGCAGTACTTC.

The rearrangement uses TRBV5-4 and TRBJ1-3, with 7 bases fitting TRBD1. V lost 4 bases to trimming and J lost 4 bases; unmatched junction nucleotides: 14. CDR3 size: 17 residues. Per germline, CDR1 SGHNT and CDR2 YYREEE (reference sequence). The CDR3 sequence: CASSRFSGTAAGNTIYF. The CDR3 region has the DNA TGTGCCAGCAGCCGTTTCTCTGGGACAGCGGCCGGAAACACCATATATTTT.

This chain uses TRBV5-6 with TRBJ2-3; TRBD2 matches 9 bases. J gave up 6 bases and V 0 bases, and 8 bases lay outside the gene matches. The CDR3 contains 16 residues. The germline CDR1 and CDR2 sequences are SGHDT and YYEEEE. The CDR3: CASSLDVLAGEDTQYF. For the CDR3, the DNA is TGTGCCAGCAGCTTGGATGTGTTAGCGGGAGAGGATACGCAGTATTTT.